A selection of T cell receptor beta chains follows, all from one sample in a study of blood T cell repertoires in COVID-19. Some clones are missing from TCRdb's copy, which holds only in-frame ones; the method was immunoSEQ multiplex PCR. The table shows 95,000 to 150,000 clones, with roughly four fifths occurring only once. Sequencing input: peripheral blood. These receptors were obtained from a woman aged 70 to 79 with acute or convalescent COVID-19. The CDR3 runs from the conserved cysteine through the conserved F or W. The D gene is left open where the match is weak. Only some rows state a clone size, as once, few, many or a class for expanded clones.

NA	TRBV19	TRBD1	TRBJ1-6	TGTGCCAGTAGCGACCCGGGACAGGGATTTGGGTCAGATAATTCACCCCTCCACTTT	CASSDPGQGFGSDNSPLHF
NA	TRBV7-2	NA	TRBJ2-3	TGTGCCAGCAGCTTCCGAGCTAGCACAGATACGCAGTATTTT	CASSFRASTDTQYF
once	TRBV7-2	NA	TRBJ2-5	TGTGCCAGCAGGGCCCGGGGGTACCAAGAGACCCAGTACTTC	CASRARGYQETQYF
NA	TRBV11-3	NA	TRBJ1-1	TGTGCCAGCAGCTTAGGAACCGGACGGGGTCCGGTGAACACTGAAGCTTTCTTT	CASSLGTGRGPVNTEAFF
NA	TRBV3-1/TRBV3-2	NA	TRBJ2-1	TGTGCCAGCAGCCAAGTACGAGTAGTTAACAATGAGCAGTTCTTC	CASSQVRVVNNEQFF
NA	TRBV3-1/TRBV3-2	NA	TRBJ2-2	TGTGCCAGCAGCCTTCAGGGCGCCGGGGAGCTGTTTTTT	CASSLQGAGELFF
NA	TRBV29-1	NA	TRBJ1-1	TGCAGCGTAGGACCTCGGGGGTCCATGAACACTGAAGCTTTCTTT	CSVGPRGSMNTEAFF
NA	TRBV6-6	NA	TRBJ2-7	TGTGCCAGCAGTTACGGGGGGGCCGAGCAGTACTTC	CASSYGGAEQYF
NA	TRBV19	TRBD1	TRBJ1-2	TGTGCCAGTACCCGGCGAGGGACAGTTAACTTCTATGGCTACACCTTC	CASTRRGTVNFYGYTF
NA	TRBV4-3	TRBD1	TRBJ1-4	TGCGCCAGCAGCCATGGACAGGGTGATAATGAAAAACTGTTTTTT	CASSHGQGDNEKLFF
NA	TRBV6-5	NA	TRBJ1-6	TGTGCCAGCAGTCCCGGGATTGCACTTAATTCACCCCTCCACTTT	CASSPGIALNSPLHF
NA	TRBV15	TRBD1	TRBJ2-2	TGTGCCACCAGCAGAGAGAGACAGGGGACCGGGGAGCTGTTTTTT	CATSRERQGTGELFF
NA	TRBV23-1	NA	TRBJ1-2	TGCGCCAGCAGTCAATCGACAGCCCCCTTTTGCTATGGCTACACCTTC	CASSQSTAPFCYGYTF
NA	TRBV2	TRBD1	TRBJ1-6	TGTGCCAGCAGTCGCCGGACAGGGGGCATTGGTAATTCACCCCTCCACTTT	CASSRRTGGIGNSPLHF
NA	TRBV10-3	TRBD2	TRBJ2-5	TGTGCCACGAGCGGGGGGGCTTCCCAAGAGACCCAGTACTTC	CATSGGASQETQYF
NA	TRBV7-9	NA	TRBJ2-2	TGTGCCAGCAGCTTAGAAGGGCGGGGTCGGGAGCTGTTTTTT	CASSLEGRGRELFF
NA	TRBV10-3	NA	TRBJ1-1	TGTGCCATCAGTCCAGGGAACACTGAAGCTTTCTTT	CAISPGNTEAFF
NA	TRBV1	NA	TRBJ2-3	TGCACCAGCAGCCGAAGACTAGCGGGGGAGGCAGATACGCAGTATTTT	CTSSRRLAGEADTQYF
NA	TRBV6-2/TRBV6-3	TRBD2	TRBJ2-1	TGTGCCAGCAGTTACTTCCTAGCGGGGGTCTTCTACAATGAGCAGTTCTTC	CASSYFLAGVFYNEQFF
few	TRBV5-8	NA	TRBJ1-3	TGTGCCAGCAGCTGGGGGGGCCCTGGCTCTGGAAACACCATATATTTT	CASSWGGPGSGNTIYF
NA	TRBV5-1	NA	TRBJ1-6	TGCGCCAGCGCCACCTTAACGGGGAATTCACCCCTCCACTTT	CASATLTGNSPLHF
NA	TRBV3-1/TRBV3-2	NA	TRBJ1-6	TGTGCCAGCAGCCAAGGAGGAACTTCACCCCTCCACTTT	CASSQGGTSPLHF
NA	TRBV6-6	NA	TRBJ2-5	TGTGCCAGCAGTTGGCAGGGTGCAGAGACCCAGTACTTC	CASSWQGAETQYF
NA	TRBV6-5	NA	TRBJ2-1	TGTGCCAGCAGTTACCTGAATGAGCAGTTCTTC	CASSYLNEQFF
few	TRBV11-3	TRBD1	TRBJ1-2	TGTGCCAGCAGAGACAGGGACTATGGCTACACCTTC	CASRDRDYGYTF
NA	TRBV19	TRBD1	TRBJ1-4	TGTGCCAGTAGTATCATGGACAGGAATGAAAAACTGTTTTTT	CASSIMDRNEKLFF
once	TRBV6-2/TRBV6-3	NA	TRBJ1-5	TGTGCCAGCAGTTACTCGGTCAGGCGGGCCAATCAGCCCCAGCATTTT	CASSYSVRRANQPQHF
NA	TRBV29-1	NA	TRBJ2-3	TGCAGCGTTGCCACGGGAGTCGCAGATACGCAGTATTTT	CSVATGVADTQYF
NA	TRBV18	TRBD1	TRBJ1-2	TGTGCCAGCTCACCACCGGGACAGGGTTGGGGCTACACCTTC	CASSPPGQGWGYTF
NA	TRBV2	TRBD1	TRBJ1-2	TGTGCCAGCAGTGAACTCGGGACAGGGTCCGGCTACACCTTC	CASSELGTGSGYTF
once	TRBV5-6	NA	TRBJ2-2	TGTGCCAGCAGCTTGGTGACTACTTACACCGGGGAGCTGTTTTTT	CASSLVTTYTGELFF
NA	TRBV27	TRBD1	TRBJ2-2	TGTGCCAGCAGTACGTTACAGGGGACCGGGGAGCTGTTTTTT	CASSTLQGTGELFF
NA	TRBV27	NA	TRBJ1-1	TGTGCCAGCAGTTTAGAAGGCCAGGGCGGCGCTGAAGCTTTCTTT	CASSLEGQGGAEAFF
NA	TRBV7-3	NA	TRBJ1-6	TGTGCCAGCAGCTTAAAAGGACAGCATAATTCACCCCTCCACTTT	CASSLKGQHNSPLHF
NA	TRBV11-3	NA	TRBJ1-1	TGTGCCAGCAGCCCGGGAGGGGGGCGTTTAGCTTTCTTT	CASSPGGGRLAFF
few	TRBV28	TRBD1	TRBJ1-4	TGTGCCACCTTCACAGGGGCAGTTGCAACTAATGAAAAACTGTTTTTT	CATFTGAVATNEKLFF
NA	TRBV27	NA	TRBJ2-2	TGTGCCAGCAGACCACTTCGGTACACCGGGGAGCTGTTTTTT	CASRPLRYTGELFF
NA	TRBV6-6	NA	TRBJ1-3	TGTGCCAGCAGTTACGGAGCCGTCAACTCTGGAAACACCATATATTTT	CASSYGAVNSGNTIYF
NA	TRBV5-1	NA	TRBJ1-2	TGCGCCAGCAGCTTGATACAGGGCGAAAGTTGGGGCTACACCTTC	CASSLIQGESWGYTF
few	TRBV5-4	TRBD1	TRBJ2-1	TGTGCCAGCAGCACGCGGGACAGGGTCGGCAATGAGCAGTTCTTC	CASSTRDRVGNEQFF